The rows below give T cell receptor beta chains drawn from one sample of a study of neoadjuvant anti-PD-1 for oral cavity cancer. Clones were sequenced by immunoSEQ multiplex PCR, and TCRdb holds only the in-frame ones, with some missing. The sample carries about 15,000 clones, 60% to 70% recorded once. Sequenced here: PBMCs, sampled before nivolumab (anti-PD-1) treatment. Source of these receptors: a person between 35 and 79 years old with oral cavity squamous cell carcinoma. Each CDR3 is given with its conserved first and last residue. The order of the fields is clone size, J gene, D gene, V gene, CDR3 DNA, CDR3 protein. D genes are given only for firm matches. Clone sizes are given selectively: once, few, many, or a class where the clone is expanded.

clone_size: .; j_call: TRBJ1-1; d_call: .; v_call: TRBV11-3; cdr3_nt: TGTGCCAGCAGCTTTCGGGGGAACACTGAAGCTTTCTTT; cdr3_aa: CASSFRGNTEAFF
clone_size: .; j_call: TRBJ1-2; d_call: .; v_call: TRBV7-2; cdr3_nt: TGTGCCAGCAGCTTTAGCAGGGAAGGCTACACCTTC; cdr3_aa: CASSFSREGYTF
clone_size: .; j_call: TRBJ1-3; d_call: .; v_call: TRBV11-2; cdr3_nt: TGTGCCAGCAGCTTAGGGACAGCTGGAAACACCATATATTTT; cdr3_aa: CASSLGTAGNTIYF
clone_size: .; j_call: TRBJ1-1; d_call: .; v_call: TRBV9; cdr3_nt: TGTGCCAGCAGCCCGCAGTGGGGGTCGGAAGCTTTCTTT; cdr3_aa: CASSPQWGSEAFF
clone_size: .; j_call: TRBJ2-2; d_call: .; v_call: TRBV5-1; cdr3_nt: TGCGCCAGCAGAAGGAGTTCGGACACCGGGGAGCTGTTTTTT; cdr3_aa: CASRRSSDTGELFF
clone_size: .; j_call: TRBJ2-7; d_call: .; v_call: TRBV30; cdr3_nt: TGTGCCTGGAGTGTAGGGACAACCTACGAGCAGTACTTC; cdr3_aa: CAWSVGTTYEQYF
clone_size: .; j_call: TRBJ2-2; d_call: TRBD1; v_call: TRBV5-1; cdr3_nt: TGCGCCAGCAGCAGCCGACAGGGTGGGACCGGGGAGCTGTTTTTT; cdr3_aa: CASSSRQGGTGELFF
clone_size: few; j_call: TRBJ2-7; d_call: TRBD1; v_call: TRBV5-1; cdr3_nt: TGCGCCAGCAGCCCTTCTCGGACAGGGGGCGAGCAGTACTTC; cdr3_aa: CASSPSRTGGEQYF
clone_size: .; j_call: TRBJ2-7; d_call: TRBD1; v_call: TRBV2; cdr3_nt: TGTGCCAGCAATTTAGTAGGGGGCTTATCCTACGAGCAGTACTTC; cdr3_aa: CASNLVGGLSYEQYF
clone_size: .; j_call: TRBJ2-5; d_call: TRBD1; v_call: TRBV4-1; cdr3_nt: TGCGCCAGCTCAGGACAGGGCCAAGAGACCCAGTACTTC; cdr3_aa: CASSGQGQETQYF
clone_size: .; j_call: TRBJ1-2; d_call: .; v_call: TRBV5-4; cdr3_nt: TGTGCCAGCAGCTTGAACACAGGGCACGGCAGCGGCTACACCTTC; cdr3_aa: CASSLNTGHGSGYTF
clone_size: few; j_call: TRBJ1-6; d_call: .; v_call: TRBV13; cdr3_nt: TGTGCCAGCAGCTTGGGGCTGACAGTTAATTCACCCCTCCACTTT; cdr3_aa: CASSLGLTVNSPLHF
clone_size: .; j_call: TRBJ1-1; d_call: .; v_call: TRBV27; cdr3_nt: TGTGCCAGCAGTTACCTCCGGGCGGGGAACACTGAAGCTTTCTTT; cdr3_aa: CASSYLRAGNTEAFF
clone_size: few; j_call: TRBJ2-3; d_call: TRBD1; v_call: TRBV27; cdr3_nt: TGTGCCAGCAGACCCCGGGACAGGGCTACAGATACGCAGTATTTT; cdr3_aa: CASRPRDRATDTQYF
clone_size: .; j_call: TRBJ2-7; d_call: TRBD2; v_call: TRBV2; cdr3_nt: TGTGCCAGCAGTAAGGTTGCTAGCGGGAGCTACGAGCAGTACTTC; cdr3_aa: CASSKVASGSYEQYF
clone_size: once; j_call: TRBJ1-2; d_call: .; v_call: TRBV30; cdr3_nt: TGCGCCTGTACTAGGGCGACCAACTATGGCTACACCTTC; cdr3_aa: CACTRATNYGYTF
clone_size: once; j_call: TRBJ2-3; d_call: .; v_call: TRBV10-2; cdr3_nt: TGCGCCAGCGAGCCCTTCACAGATACGCAGTATTTT; cdr3_aa: CASEPFTDTQYF
clone_size: .; j_call: TRBJ1-1; d_call: .; v_call: TRBV20-1; cdr3_nt: TGCAGTGCTAGAGAAGCCACTGAAGCTTTCTTT; cdr3_aa: CSAREATEAFF
clone_size: .; j_call: TRBJ2-1; d_call: .; v_call: TRBV19; cdr3_nt: TGTGCCAGTAGTACTACGCCTTTGTCCCGGTGGAATGAGCAGTTCTTC; cdr3_aa: CASSTTPLSRWNEQFF
clone_size: .; j_call: TRBJ1-1; d_call: TRBD1; v_call: TRBV10-1; cdr3_nt: TGCGCCAGCAGCGCACGAACAGGGGGCACTGAAGCTTTCTTT; cdr3_aa: CASSARTGGTEAFF
clone_size: once; j_call: TRBJ1-3; d_call: .; v_call: TRBV6-1; cdr3_nt: TGTGCCAGTGAACCAGGTTCAGGAAACACCATATATTTT; cdr3_aa: CASEPGSGNTIYF
clone_size: .; j_call: TRBJ2-1; d_call: TRBD2; v_call: TRBV7-2; cdr3_nt: TGTGCCAGCAGCCCCGGACTAGCGCGCAATGAGCAGTTCTTC; cdr3_aa: CASSPGLARNEQFF